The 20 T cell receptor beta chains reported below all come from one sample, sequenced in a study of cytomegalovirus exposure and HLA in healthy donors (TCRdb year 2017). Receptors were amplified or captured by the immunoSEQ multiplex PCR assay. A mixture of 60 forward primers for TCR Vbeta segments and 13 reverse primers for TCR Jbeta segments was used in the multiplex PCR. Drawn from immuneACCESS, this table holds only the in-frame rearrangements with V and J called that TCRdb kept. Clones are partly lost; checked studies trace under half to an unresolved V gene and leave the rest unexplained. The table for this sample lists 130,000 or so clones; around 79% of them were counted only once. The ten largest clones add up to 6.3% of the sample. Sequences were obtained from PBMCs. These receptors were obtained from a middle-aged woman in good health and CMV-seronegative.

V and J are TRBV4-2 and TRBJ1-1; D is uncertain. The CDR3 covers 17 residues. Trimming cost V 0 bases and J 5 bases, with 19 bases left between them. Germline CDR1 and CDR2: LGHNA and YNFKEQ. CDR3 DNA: TGTGCCAGCAGCCAAGATATAACGGATTACTCGGGTACTGAAGCTTTCTTT. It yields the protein CASSQDITDYSGTEAFF.

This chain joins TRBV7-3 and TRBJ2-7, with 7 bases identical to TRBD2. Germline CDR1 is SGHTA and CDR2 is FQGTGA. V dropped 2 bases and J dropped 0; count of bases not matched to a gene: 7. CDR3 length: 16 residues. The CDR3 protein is CASSLGGGQGSYEQYF. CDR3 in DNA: TGTGCCAGCAGCTTAGGGGGGGGTCAGGGCTCCTACGAGCAGTACTTC.

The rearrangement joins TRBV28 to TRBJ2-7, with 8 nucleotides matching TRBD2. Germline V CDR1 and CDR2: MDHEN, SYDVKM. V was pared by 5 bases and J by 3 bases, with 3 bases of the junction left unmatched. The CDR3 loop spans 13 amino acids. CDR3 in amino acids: CASSRTSLYEQYF. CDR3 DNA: TGTGCCAGCAGTCGGACTAGCCTCTACGAGCAGTACTTC. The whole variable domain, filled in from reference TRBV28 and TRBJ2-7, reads DVKVTQSSRYLVKRTGEKVFLECVQDMDHENMFWYRQDPGLGLRLIYFSYDVKMKEKGDIPEGYSVSREKKERFSLILESASTNQTSMYLCASSRTSLYEQYFGPGTRLTVT.

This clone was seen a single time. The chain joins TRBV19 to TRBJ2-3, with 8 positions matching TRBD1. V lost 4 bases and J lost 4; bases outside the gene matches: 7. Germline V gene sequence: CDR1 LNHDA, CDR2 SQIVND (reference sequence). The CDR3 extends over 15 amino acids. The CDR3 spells CASSTYDRGSDTQYF. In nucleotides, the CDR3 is TGTGCCAGTAGTACATACGACAGGGGCTCAGATACGCAGTATTTT. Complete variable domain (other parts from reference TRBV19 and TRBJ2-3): DGGITQSPKYLFRKEGQNVTLSCEQNLNHDAMYWYRQDPGQGLRLIYYSQIVNDFQKGDIAEGYSVSREKKESFPLTVTSAQKNPTAFYLCASSTYDRGSDTQYFGPGTRLTVL.

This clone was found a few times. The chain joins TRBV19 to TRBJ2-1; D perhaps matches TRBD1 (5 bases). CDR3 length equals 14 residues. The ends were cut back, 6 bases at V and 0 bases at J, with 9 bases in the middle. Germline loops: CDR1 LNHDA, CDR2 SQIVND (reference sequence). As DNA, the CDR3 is TGTGCCAGTAGCGACAGCCACTCCTACAATGAGCAGTTCTTC. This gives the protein CASSDSHSYNEQFF.

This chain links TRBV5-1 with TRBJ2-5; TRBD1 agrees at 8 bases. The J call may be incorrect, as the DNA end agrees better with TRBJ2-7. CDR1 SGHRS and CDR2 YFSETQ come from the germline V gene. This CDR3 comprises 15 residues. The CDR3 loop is CASSLGGTGTYEQYF. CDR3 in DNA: TGCGCCAGCAGCTTGGGCGGGACAGGTACCTACGAGCAGTACTTC.

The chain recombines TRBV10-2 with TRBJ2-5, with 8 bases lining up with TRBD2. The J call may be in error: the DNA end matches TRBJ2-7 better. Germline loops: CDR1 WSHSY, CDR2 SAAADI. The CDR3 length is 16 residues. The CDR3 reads CASSATLAGAAYEQYF. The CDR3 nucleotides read TGCGCCAGCAGTGCCACCCTAGCGGGTGCAGCCTACGAGCAGTACTTC.

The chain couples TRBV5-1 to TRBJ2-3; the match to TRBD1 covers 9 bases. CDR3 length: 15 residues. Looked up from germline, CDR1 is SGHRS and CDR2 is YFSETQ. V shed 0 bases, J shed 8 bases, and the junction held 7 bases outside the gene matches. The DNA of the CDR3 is TGCGCCAGCAGCTTGGGGGTGGACAGGGGTGCTACGCAGTATTTT. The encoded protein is CASSLGVDRGATQYF.

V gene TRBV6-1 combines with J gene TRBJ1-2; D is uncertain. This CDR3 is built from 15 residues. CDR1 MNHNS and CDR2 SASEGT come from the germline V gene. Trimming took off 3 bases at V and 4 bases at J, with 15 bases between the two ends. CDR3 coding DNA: TGTGCCAGCAGTGATTCCAGGCGATCCGCCTATGGCTACACCTTC. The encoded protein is CASSDSRRSAYGYTF.

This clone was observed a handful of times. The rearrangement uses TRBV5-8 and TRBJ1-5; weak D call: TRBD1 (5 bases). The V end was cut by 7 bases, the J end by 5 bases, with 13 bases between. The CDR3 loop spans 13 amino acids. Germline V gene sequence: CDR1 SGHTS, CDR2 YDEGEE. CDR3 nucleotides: TGTGCCAGCGGTAACACGGGGGATCAGCCCCAGCATTTT. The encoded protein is CASGNTGDQPQHF.

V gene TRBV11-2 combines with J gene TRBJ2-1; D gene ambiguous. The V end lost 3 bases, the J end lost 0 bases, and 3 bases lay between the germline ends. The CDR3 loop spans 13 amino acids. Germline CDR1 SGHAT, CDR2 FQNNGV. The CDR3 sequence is CASSLASYNEQFF. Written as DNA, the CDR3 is TGTGCCAGCAGCTTGGCCTCCTACAATGAGCAGTTCTTC.

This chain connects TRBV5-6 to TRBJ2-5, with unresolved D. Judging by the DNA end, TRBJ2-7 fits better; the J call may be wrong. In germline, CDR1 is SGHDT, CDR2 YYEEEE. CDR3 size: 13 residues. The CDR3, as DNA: TGTGCCAGCAGCTTGTGGTCCCGCTACGAGCAGTACTTC. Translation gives CASSLWSRYEQYF.

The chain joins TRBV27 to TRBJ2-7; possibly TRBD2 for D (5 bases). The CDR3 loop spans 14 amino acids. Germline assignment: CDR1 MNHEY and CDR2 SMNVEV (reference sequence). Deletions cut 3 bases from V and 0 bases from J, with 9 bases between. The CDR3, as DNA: TGTGCCAGCAGTTTTGAGGGCGGCTCCTACGAGCAGTACTTC. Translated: CASSFEGGSYEQYF.

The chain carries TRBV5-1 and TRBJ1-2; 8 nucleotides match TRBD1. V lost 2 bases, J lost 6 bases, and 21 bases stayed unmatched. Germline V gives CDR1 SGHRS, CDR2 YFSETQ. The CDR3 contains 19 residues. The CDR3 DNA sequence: TGCGCCAGCAGCTTTTGGGGAGGCAGGGGGCGCGAGGCGAACGATGGCTACACCTTC. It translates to CASSFWGGRGREANDGYTF.

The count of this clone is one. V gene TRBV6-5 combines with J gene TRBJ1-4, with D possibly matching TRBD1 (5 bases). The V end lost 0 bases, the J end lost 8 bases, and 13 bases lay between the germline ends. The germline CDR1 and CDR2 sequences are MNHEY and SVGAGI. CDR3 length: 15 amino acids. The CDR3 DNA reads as TGTGCCAGCAGTTACTCTGGCAGGAGGGACGAAAAACTGTTTTTT. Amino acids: CASSYSGRRDEKLFF.

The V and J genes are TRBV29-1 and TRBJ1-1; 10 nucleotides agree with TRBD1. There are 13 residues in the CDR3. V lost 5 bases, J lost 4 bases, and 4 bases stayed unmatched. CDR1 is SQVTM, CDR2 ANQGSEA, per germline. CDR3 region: CSVWTGGGTEAFF. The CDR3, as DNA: TGCAGCGTTTGGACAGGGGGGGGCACTGAAGCTTTCTTT.

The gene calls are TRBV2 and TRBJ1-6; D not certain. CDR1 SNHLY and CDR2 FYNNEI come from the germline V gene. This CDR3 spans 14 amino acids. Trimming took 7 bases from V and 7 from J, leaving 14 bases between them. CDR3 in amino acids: CASNPHPGNSPLHF. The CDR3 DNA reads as TGTGCCAGCAATCCTCATCCGGGGAATTCACCCCTCCACTTT.

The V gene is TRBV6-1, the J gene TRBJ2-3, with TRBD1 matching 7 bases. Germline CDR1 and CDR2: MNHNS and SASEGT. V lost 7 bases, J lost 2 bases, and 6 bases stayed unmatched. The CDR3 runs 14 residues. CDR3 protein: CASKQTGTTDTQYF. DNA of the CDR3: TGTGCCAGCAAACAGACAGGGACCACAGATACGCAGTATTTT.

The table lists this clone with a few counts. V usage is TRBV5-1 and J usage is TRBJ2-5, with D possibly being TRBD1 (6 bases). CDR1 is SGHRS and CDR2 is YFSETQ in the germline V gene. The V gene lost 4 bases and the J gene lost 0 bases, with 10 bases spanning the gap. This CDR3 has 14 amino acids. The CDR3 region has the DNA TGCGCCAGCAGCCCGGGACAATACCAAGAGACCCAGTACTTC. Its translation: CASSPGQYQETQYF.

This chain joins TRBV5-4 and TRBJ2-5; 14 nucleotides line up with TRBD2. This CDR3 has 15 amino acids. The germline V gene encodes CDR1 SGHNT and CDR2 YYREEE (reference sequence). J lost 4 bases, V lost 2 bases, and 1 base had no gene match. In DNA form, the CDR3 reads TGTGCCAGCAGCTTCGGGACTAGCGGGAGAGAGACCCAGTACTTC. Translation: CASSFGTSGRETQYF.